This T cell receptor (beta chain) was identified in a study of monozygotic twins with inflammatory bowel disease. The UMIs carried a 6-nucleotide sample barcode, and they were added by template switching. TCRdb reworked the 5' RACE reads into one entry per CDR3 protein, no DNA. The sample data list about 160,000 distinct CDR3 sequences. It was from whole blood, with no T cell sorting, that total RNA was isolated. Remarks on this clonotype: What it binds is not known.

Broader study findings: Distinction of different T cell subtypes was not possible.

Germline V gene data show CDR1 as DFQATT and CDR2 as SNEGSKA (reference sequence). The CDR3 extends over 12 amino acids. The rearrangement joins TRBV20-1 to TRBJ1-3. Sequencing was performed on blood. The clonotype comes from a human donor with ulcerative colitis or Crohn's disease, or a healthy co-twin of an affected twin (not recorded which). CDR3 in amino acids: CSARALGNTIYF.